This T cell receptor beta chain was identified during a study of cytomegalovirus exposure and HLA in healthy donors. Findings and limits, study-wide: There were 160 or so TCR beta chains listed as cytomegalovirus-associated. Rarity marked most TCR sequences, yet some public TCRs occurred in many donors.

From germline, CDR1 is MNHNY and CDR2 SVGAGI (reference sequence). This CDR3 is built from 14 residues. J was trimmed by 5 bases and V by 5 bases; bases with no gene match: 6. Separation from the roughly 690-subject first cohort characterized the approximately 130-subject validation cohort, to which the donors belonged. About this clone itself: Its antigen is undetermined.

The repertoire was sequenced with immunoSEQ multiplex PCR; TCRdb's copy has only in-frame clones and lacks some. The sample yields some 260,000 clones, 87% seen once. The sequenced sample consisted of PBMCs. The clonotype originates from a man aged 18 to 30 in good health and CMV-seropositive. The rearrangement links TRBV6-6 to TRBJ2-5; 9 nucleotides align to TRBD1. The CDR3 loop is CASSQNRGQETQYF. In DNA, the CDR3 is TGTGCCAGCAGTCAGAACAGGGGGCAGGAGACCCAGTACTTC.